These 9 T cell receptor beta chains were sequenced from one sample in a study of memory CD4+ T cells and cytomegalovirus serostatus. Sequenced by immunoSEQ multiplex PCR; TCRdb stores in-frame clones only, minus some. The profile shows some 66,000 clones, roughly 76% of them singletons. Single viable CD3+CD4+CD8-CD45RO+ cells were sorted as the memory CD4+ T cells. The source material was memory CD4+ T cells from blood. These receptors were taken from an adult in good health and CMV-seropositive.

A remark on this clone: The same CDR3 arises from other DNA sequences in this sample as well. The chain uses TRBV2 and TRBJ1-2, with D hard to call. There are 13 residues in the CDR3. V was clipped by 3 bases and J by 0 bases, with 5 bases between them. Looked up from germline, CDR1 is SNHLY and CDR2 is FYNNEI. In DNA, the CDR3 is TGTGCCAGCAGTGACGGTGCTAACTATGGCTACACCTTC. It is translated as CASSDGANYGYTF.

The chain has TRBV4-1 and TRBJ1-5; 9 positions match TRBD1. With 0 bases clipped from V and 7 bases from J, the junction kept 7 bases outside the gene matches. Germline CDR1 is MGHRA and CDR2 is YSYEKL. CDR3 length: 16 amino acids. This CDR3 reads CASSQDKGQGEQPQHF. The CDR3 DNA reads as TGCGCCAGCAGCCAAGATAAGGGACAGGGTGAGCAGCCCCAGCATTTT.

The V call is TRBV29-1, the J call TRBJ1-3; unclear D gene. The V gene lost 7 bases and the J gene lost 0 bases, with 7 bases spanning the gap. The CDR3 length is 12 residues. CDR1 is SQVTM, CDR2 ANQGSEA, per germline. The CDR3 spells CSAQRSGNTIYF. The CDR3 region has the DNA TGCAGCGCACAGCGCTCTGGAAACACCATATATTTT.

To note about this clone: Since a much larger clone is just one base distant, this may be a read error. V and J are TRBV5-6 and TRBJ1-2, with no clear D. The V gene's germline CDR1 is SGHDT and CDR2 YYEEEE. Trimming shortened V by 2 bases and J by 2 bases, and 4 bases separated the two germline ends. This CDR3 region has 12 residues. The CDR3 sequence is CASSFGNYGYTF. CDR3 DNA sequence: TGTGCCAGCAGCTTTGGGAACTATGGCTACACCTTC.

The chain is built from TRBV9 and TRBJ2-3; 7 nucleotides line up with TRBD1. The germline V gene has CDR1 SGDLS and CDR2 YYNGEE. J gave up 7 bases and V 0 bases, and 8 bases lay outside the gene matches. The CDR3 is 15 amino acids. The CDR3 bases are TGTGCCAGCAGCGTAGGGGGACAGCTGCTAAATACGCAGTATTTT. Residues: CASSVGGQLLNTQYF.

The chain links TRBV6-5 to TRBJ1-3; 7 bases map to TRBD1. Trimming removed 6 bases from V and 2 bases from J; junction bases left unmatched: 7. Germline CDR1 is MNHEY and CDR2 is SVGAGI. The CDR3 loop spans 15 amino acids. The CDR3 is CASSLGTEAGNTIYF. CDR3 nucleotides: TGTGCCAGCAGCCTGGGGACAGAGGCTGGAAACACCATATATTTT.

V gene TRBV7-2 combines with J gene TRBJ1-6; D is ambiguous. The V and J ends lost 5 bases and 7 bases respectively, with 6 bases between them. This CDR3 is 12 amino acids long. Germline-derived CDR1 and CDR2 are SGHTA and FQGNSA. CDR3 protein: CASSRVNSPLHF. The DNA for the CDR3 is TGTGCCAGCAGCCGGGTGAATTCACCCCTCCACTTT.

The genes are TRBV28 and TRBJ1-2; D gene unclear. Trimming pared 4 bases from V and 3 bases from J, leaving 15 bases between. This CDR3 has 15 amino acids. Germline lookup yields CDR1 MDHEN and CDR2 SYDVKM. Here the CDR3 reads CASSSPGSGDYGYTF. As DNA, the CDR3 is TGTGCCAGCAGTTCCCCCGGCAGCGGGGACTATGGCTACACCTTC.

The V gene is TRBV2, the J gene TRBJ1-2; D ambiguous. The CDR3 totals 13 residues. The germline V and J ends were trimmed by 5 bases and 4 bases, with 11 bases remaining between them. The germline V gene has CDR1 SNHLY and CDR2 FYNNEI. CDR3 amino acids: CASSQDRGYGYTF. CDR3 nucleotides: TGTGCCAGCAGTCAGGACCGAGGCTATGGCTACACCTTC.